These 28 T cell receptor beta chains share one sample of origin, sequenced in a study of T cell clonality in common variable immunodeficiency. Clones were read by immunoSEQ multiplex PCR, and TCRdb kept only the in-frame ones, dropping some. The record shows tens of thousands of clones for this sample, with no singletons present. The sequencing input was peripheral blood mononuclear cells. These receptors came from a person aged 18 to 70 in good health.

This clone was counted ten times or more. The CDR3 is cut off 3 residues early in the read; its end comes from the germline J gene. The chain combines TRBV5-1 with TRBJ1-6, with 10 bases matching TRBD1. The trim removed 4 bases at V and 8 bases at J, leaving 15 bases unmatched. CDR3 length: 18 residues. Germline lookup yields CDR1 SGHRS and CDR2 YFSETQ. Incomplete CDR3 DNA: TGCGCCAGCAGCCGAGGGACAGGGGTGACGCGAGAAGATTCACCC. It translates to CASSRGTGVTREDSP. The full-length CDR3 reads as CASSRGTGVTREDSPLHF.

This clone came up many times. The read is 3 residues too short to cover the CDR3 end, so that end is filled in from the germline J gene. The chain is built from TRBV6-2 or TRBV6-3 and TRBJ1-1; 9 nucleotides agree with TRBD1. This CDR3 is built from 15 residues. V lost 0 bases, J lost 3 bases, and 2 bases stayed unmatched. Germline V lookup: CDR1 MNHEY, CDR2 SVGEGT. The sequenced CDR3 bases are TGTGCCAGCAGTTACTCAGACAGGGGGTACACTGAA. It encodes CASSYSDRGYTE. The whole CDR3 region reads CASSYSDRGYTEAFF.

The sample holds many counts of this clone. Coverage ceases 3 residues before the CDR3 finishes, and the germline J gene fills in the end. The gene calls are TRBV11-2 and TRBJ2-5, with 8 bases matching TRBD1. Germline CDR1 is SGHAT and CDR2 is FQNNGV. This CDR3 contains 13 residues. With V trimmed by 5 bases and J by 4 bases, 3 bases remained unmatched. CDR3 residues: CASSRDRGETQYF. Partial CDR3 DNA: TGTGCCAGCAGCCGAGACAGGGGAGAGACC.

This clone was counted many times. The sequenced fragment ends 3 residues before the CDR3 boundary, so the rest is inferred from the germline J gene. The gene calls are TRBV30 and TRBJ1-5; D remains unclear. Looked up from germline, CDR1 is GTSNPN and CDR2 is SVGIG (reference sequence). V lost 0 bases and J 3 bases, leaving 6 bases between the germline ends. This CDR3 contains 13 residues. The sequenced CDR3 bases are TGTGCCTGGAGTGTCGGTAACAATCAGCCC. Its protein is CAWSVGNNQP. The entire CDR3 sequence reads CAWSVGNNQPQHF.

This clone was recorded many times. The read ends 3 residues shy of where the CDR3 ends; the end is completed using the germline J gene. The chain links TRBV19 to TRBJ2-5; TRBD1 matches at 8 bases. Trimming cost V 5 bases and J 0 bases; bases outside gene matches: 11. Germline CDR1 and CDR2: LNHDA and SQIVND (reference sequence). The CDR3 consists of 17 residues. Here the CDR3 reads CASSPLDRGQYQETQYF. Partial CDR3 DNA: TGTGCCAGTAGTCCCCTCGACAGGGGACAGTACCAAGAGACC.

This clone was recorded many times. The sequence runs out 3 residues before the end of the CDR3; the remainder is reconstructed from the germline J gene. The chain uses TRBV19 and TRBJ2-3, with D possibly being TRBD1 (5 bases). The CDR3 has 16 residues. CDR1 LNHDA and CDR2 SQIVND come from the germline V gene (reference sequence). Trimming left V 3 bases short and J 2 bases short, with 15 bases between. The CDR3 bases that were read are TGTGCCAGTAGTATTCGCGCAGGGTGGAACACAGATACG. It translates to CASSIRAGWNTDT. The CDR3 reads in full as CASSIRAGWNTDTQYF.

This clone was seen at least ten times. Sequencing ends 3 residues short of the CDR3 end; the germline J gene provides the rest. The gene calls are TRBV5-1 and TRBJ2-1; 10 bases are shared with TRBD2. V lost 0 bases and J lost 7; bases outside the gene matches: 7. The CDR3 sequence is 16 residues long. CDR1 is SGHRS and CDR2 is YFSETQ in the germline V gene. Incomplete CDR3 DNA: TGCGCCAGCAGCTTGGGGGGGCCGGGACTAGCGAATGAG. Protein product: CASSLGGPGLANE. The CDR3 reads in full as CASSLGGPGLANEQFF.

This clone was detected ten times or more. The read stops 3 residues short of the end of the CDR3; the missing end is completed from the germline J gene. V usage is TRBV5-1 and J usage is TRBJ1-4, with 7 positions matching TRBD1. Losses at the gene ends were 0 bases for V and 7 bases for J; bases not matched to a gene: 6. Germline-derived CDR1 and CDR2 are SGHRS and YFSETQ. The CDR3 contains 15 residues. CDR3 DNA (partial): TGCGCCAGCAGCTTGGAGCCAGGGGGGACTGAAAAA. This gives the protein CASSLEPGGTEK. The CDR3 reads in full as CASSLEPGGTEKLFF. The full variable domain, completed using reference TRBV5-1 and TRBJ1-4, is KAGVTQTPRYLIKTRGQQVTLSCSPISGHRSVSWYQQTPGQGLQFLFEYFSETQRNKGNFPGRFSGRQFSNSRSEMNVSTLELGDSALYLCASSLEPGGTEKLFFGSGTQLSVL.

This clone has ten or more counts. CDR3 protein: CASSIQVSSYNEQFF. The sequenced CDR3 bases are TGTGCCAGTAGTATCCAGGTTAGCTCCTACAATGAG. V gene TRBV19 combines with J gene TRBJ2-1; no firm D call. The CDR3 is cut off 3 residues early in the read; its end comes from the germline J gene. This CDR3 is built from 15 residues. Trimming shortened V by 3 bases and J by 0 bases, and 9 bases separated the two germline ends. Germline values: CDR1 LNHDA, CDR2 SQIVND (reference sequence).

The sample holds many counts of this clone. The CDR3 here is CASSLAVGAGGSTQYF. Partial CDR3 DNA: TGCGCCAGCAGCTTGGCCGTCGGAGCGGGAGGTAGTACG. The chain uses TRBV5-1 and TRBJ2-3; TRBD2 aligns across 9 bases. The read stops 3 residues short of the end of the CDR3; the missing end is completed from the germline J gene. The J segment lost 8 bases and the V segment lost 0 bases, leaving 10 bases of the junction unmatched. The CDR3 sequence is 16 residues long. Germline V CDR1 and CDR2: SGHRS, YFSETQ.

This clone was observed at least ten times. The covered CDR3 bases are TGTGCCAGTAGTACCCTTCAGCGGACCCCAAGAGGGACC. This codes for CASSTLQRTPRGT. The whole CDR3 region reads CASSTLQRTPRGTQYF. V and J are TRBV19 and TRBJ2-5; the D gene is possibly TRBD2 (5 bases). From the germline J gene comes the end of the CDR3, since the read stops 3 residues before it. Trimming left V 4 bases short and J 7 bases short, with 22 bases between. This CDR3 spans 16 amino acids. Per germline, CDR1 LNHDA and CDR2 SQIVND (reference sequence).

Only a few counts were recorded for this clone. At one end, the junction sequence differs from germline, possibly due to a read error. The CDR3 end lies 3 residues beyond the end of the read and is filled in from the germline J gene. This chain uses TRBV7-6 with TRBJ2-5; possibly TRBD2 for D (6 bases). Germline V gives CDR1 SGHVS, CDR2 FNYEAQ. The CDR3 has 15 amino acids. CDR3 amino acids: CASSQGRGLQGTQYF. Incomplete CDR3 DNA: TGTGCCAGCAGCCAGGGCCGGGGACTTCAAGGGACC.

Partial CDR3 DNA: TGTGCCAGCAGCGCCGGTGCTGGGGCCAACGTG. As protein: CASSAGAGANV. The complete CDR3 protein is CASSAGAGANVLFF. The chain has TRBV7-3 and TRBJ2-2; D perhaps matches TRBD1 (5 bases). The read terminates 3 residues ahead of where the CDR3 ends, so the germline J gene completes it. The CDR3 contains 14 residues. Germline V gives CDR1 SGHTA, CDR2 FQGTGA.

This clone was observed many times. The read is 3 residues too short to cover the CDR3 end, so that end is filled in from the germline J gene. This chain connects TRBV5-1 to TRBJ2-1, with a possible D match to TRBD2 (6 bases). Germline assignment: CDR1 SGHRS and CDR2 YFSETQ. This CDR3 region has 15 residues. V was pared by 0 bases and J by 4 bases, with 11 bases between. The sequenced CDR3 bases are TGCGCCAGCAGCTTGGAGGCGGGAACGTACAATGAG. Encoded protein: CASSLEAGTYNE. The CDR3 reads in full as CASSLEAGTYNEQFF.

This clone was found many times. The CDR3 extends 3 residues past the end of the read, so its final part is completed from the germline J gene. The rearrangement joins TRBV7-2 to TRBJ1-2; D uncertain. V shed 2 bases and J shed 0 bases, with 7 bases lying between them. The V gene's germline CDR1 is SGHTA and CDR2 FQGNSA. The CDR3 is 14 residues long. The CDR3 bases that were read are TGTGCCAGCAGCTTAAATCGCGCTAACTATGGC. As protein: CASSLNRANYG. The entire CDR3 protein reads CASSLNRANYGYTF.

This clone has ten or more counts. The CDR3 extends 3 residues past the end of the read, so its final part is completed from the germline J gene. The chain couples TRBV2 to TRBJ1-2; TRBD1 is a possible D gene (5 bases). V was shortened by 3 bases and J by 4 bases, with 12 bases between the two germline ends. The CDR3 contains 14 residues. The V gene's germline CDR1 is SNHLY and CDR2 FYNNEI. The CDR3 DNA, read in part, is TGTGCCAGCAGTGAGGAAGGGGAGGGCTATGGC. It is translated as CASSEEGEGYG. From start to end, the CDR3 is CASSEEGEGYGYTF.

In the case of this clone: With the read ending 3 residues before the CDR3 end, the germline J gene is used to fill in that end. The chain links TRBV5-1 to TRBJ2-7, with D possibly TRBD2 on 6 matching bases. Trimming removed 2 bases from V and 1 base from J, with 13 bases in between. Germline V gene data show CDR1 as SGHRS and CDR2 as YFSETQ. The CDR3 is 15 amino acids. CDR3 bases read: TGCGCCAGCAGCTTTGGGGGGTCCTATTCCTACGAG. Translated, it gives CASSFGGSYSYE. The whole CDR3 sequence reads CASSFGGSYSYEQYF.

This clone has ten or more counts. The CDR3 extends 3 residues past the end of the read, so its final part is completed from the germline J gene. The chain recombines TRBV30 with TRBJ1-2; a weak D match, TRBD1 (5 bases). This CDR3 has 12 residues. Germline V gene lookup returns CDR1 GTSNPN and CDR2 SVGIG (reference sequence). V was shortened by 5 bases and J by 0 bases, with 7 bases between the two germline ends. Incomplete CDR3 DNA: TGTGCCTGGGGACAACCTAACTATGGC. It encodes CAWGQPNYG. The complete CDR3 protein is CAWGQPNYGYTF.

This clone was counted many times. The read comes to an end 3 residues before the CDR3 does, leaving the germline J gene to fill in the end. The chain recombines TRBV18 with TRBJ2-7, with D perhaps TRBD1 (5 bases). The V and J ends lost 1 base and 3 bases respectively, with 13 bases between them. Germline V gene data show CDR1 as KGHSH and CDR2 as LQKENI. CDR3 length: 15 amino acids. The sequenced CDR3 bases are TGTGCCAGCTCACCACAGCAGGGTAGTTTCTACGAG. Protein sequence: CASSPQQGSFYE. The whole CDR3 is CASSPQQGSFYEQYF.

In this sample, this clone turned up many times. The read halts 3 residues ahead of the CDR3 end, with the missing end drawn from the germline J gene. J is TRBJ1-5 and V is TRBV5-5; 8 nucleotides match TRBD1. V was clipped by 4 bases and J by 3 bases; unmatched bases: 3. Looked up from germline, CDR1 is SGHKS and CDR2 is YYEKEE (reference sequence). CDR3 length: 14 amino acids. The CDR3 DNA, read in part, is TGTGCCAGCAGCCCGACAGGGGACAATCAGCCC. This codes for CASSPTGDNQP. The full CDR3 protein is CASSPTGDNQPQHF.

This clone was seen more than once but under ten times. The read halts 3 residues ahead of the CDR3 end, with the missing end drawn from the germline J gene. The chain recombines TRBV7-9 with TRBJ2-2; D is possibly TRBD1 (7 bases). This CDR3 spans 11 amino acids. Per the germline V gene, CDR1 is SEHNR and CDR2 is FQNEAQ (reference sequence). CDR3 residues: CAIRGANVLFF. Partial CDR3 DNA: TGTGCCATCAGGGGGGCCAACGTG.

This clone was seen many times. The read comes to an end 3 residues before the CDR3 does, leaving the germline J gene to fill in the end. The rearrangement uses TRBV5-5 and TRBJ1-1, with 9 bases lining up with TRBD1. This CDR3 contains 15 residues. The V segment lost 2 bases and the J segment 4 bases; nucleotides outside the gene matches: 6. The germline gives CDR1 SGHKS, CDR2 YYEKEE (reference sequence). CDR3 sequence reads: CASSLSGTGSTEAFF. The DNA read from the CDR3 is TGTGCCAGCAGCTTATCCGGGACAGGGAGCACTGAA.

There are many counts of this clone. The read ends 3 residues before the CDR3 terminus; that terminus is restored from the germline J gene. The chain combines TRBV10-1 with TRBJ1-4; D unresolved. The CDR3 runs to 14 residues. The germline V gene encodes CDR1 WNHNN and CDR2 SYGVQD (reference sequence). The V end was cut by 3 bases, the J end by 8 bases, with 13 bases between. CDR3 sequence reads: CASSESERGEKLFF. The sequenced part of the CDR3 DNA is TGCGCCAGCAGTGAATCGGAGAGAGGGGAAAAA.

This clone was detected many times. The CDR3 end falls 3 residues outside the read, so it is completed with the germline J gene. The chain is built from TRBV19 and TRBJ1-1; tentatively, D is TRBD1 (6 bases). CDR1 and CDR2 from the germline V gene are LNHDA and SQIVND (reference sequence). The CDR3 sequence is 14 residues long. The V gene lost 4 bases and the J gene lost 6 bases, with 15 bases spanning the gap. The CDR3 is CASSSRGLSAEAFF. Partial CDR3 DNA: TGTGCCAGTAGTAGCAGGGGATTGTCCGCTGAA.

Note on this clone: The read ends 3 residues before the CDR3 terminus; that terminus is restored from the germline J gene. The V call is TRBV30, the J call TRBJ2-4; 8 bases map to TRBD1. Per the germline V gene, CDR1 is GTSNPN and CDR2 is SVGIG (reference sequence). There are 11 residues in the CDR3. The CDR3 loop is CAWTGGVGQYF. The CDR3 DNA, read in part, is TGTGCCTGGACAGGGGGCGTCGGT.

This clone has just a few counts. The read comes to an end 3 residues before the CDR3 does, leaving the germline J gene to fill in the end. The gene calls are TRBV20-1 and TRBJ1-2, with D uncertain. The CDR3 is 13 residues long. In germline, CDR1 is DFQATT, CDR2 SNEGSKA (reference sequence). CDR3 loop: CSAIRTSTGGYTF. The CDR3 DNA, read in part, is TGCAGTGCTATAAGGACTTCGACGGGGGGC.

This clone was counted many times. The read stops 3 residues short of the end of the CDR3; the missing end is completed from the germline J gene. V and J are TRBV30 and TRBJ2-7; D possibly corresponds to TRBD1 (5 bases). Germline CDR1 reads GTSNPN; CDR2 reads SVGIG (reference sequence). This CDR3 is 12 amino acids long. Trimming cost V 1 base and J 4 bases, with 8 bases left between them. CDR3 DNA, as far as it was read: TGTGCCTGGAGTGGACAGATATACGAG. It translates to CAWSGQIYE. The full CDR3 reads CAWSGQIYEQYF.

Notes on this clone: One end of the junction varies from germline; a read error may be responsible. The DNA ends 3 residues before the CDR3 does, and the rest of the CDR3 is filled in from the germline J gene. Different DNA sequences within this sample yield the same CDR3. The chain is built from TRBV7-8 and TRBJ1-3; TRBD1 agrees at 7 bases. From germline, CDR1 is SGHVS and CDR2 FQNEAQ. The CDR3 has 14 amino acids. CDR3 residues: CASSPWEGANTIYF. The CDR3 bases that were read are TGTGCCAGCAGCCCTTGGGAGGGGGCAAACACG.